The 5 T cell receptor beta chains presented below share a single source sample, sequenced in a study of siplizumab effects on memory and regulatory T cells. Profiling relied on immunoSEQ multiplex PCR, and the TCRdb table lists in-frame clones only, not all of them. The table shows approximately 100,000 clones, with roughly 95% occurring only once. The sequenced sample consisted of non-Treg CD4+ T cells sorted from blood. The source is a human donor in good health.

V gene TRBV2 combines with J gene TRBJ1-5; possibly TRBD1 for D (5 bases). Trimming took 5 bases from V and 1 from J, leaving 9 bases between them. CDR3 length: 14 residues. Germline V gives CDR1 SNHLY, CDR2 FYNNEI. The CDR3 DNA reads as TGTGCCAGCAGTCGGACACCCAGCAATCAGCCCCAGCATTTT. Translation: CASSRTPSNQPQHF.

This clone was picked up one time. The genes are TRBV19 and TRBJ2-2; D perhaps matches TRBD1 (5 bases). CDR1 and CDR2 from the germline V gene are LNHDA and SQIVND (reference sequence). Between the trimmed V and J ends, which lost 7 bases and 0 bases, there was a span of 12 bases. This CDR3 has 15 residues. The CDR3 DNA reads as TGTGCCAGTACCTCAACAGGAGCGAACACCGGGGAGCTGTTTTTT. Its protein is CASTSTGANTGELFF.

The chain recombines TRBV7-3 with TRBJ2-1; D is perhaps TRBD2 (6 bases). Trimming stripped 1 base from V and 4 bases from J, with 11 bases between. Germline V gives CDR1 SGHTA, CDR2 FQGTGA. CDR3 length: 15 residues. The CDR3 nucleotides are TGTGCCAGCAGCTTAATGCCTAGCGATTACAATGAGCAGTTCTTC. This gives the protein CASSLMPSDYNEQFF.

This rearrangement joins TRBV7-9 to TRBJ1-1, with no clear D. This CDR3 has 14 residues. Germline V CDR1 and CDR2: SEHNR, FQNEAQ (reference sequence). The V end lost 2 bases, the J end lost 8 bases, and 15 bases lay between the germline ends. The CDR3, as DNA: TGTGCCAGCAGCTTACTTTCAGAGGATATCGAAGCTTTCTTT. Translation: CASSLLSEDIEAFF. The full variable domain, its missing parts supplied by reference TRBV7-9 and TRBJ1-1, is DTGVSQNPRHKITKRGQNVTFRCDPISEHNRLYWYRQTLGQGPEFLTYFQNEAQLEKSRLLSDRFSAERPKGSFSTLEIQRTEQGDSAMYLCASSLLSEDIEAFFGQGTRLTVV.

This sequence joins TRBV18 and TRBJ2-3; maybe TRBD1 (6 bases). Deletions cut 4 bases from V and 2 bases from J, with 7 bases between. The CDR3 contains 13 residues. The germline V gene encodes CDR1 KGHSH and CDR2 LQKENI. DNA for the CDR3: TGTGCCAGCTCACGGGGACACACAGATACGCAGTATTTT. Protein sequence: CASSRGHTDTQYF.